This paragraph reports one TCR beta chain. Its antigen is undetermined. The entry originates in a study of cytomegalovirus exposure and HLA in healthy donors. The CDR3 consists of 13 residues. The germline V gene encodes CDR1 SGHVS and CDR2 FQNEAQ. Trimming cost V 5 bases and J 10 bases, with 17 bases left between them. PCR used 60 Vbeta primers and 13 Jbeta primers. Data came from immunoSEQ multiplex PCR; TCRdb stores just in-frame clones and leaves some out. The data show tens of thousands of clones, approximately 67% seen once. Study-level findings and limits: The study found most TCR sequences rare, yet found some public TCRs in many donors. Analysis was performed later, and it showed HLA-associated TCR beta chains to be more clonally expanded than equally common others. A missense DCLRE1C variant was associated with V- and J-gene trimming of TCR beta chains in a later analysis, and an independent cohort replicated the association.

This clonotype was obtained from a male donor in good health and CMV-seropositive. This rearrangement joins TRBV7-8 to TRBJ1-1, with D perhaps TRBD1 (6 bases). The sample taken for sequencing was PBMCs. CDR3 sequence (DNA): TGTGCCAGCAGCGCTAGACAGGATAAGGGAGCTTTCTTT. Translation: CASSARQDKGAFF.